This T cell receptor (beta chain) was sequenced in a study of T cell changes during pregnancy in multiple sclerosis. Of note for this clone: One junction end disagrees with the germline gene, perhaps due to a read error. The same CDR3 is also encoded by other DNA sequences in this sample.

Method: immunoSEQ multiplex PCR; TCRdb's copy keeps in-frame clones and lacks some. Of over 50,000 clones in the sample, over 80% were seen once. The length of the CDR3 is 14 residues. Looked up from germline, CDR1 is GTSNPN and CDR2 is SVGIG (reference sequence). The rearrangement joins TRBV30 to TRBJ2-1, with 7 bases identical to TRBD2. The sequence came from a female donor in good health, enrolled as a control in a pregnancy study. The sequencing here drew on peripheral blood, taken in the first trimester of pregnancy. CDR3 residues: CAWSPKRDLGKQFF. The CDR3 DNA is TGTGCTTGGAGTCCCAAGCGGGACCTTGGGAAGCAGTTCTTC.